The 28 T cell receptor beta chains listed next were all sequenced from one sample in a study of cytomegalovirus exposure and HLA in healthy donors. The primer mix had 60 Vbeta and 13 Jbeta primers. Assay used: immunoSEQ multiplex PCR; TCRdb lists only in-frame clones, some missing. The repertoire holds roughly 200,000 clones, with about 80% as singletons. The sequencing sample was made of PBMCs. Every receptor here comes from a woman in her thirties in good health and CMV-seropositive.

J is TRBJ1-1 and V is TRBV6-6, with D possibly being TRBD1 (5 bases). This CDR3 is built from 12 residues. CDR1 is MNHNY, CDR2 SVGAGI, per germline (reference sequence). V was trimmed by 4 bases and J by 6 bases, leaving 9 bases between them. The CDR3 loop reads CASSLGDSEAFF. The CDR3 DNA reads TGTGCCAGCAGTTTAGGGGACTCTGAAGCTTTCTTT.

The rearrangement uses TRBV7-9 and TRBJ2-3; no firm D call. Trimming took off 1 base at V and 4 bases at J, with 12 bases between the two ends. The CDR3 runs 15 residues. The germline CDR1 and CDR2 sequences are SEHNR and FQNEAQ (reference sequence). CDR3 residues: CASSLVPEFSDTQYF. CDR3 DNA sequence: TGTGCCAGCAGCTTAGTCCCGGAGTTCTCAGATACGCAGTATTTT.

The rearrangement links TRBV9 to TRBJ2-3; 9 bases match TRBD2. Germline CDR1 reads SGDLS; CDR2 reads YYNGEE. V was clipped by 4 bases and J by 0 bases; unmatched bases: 6. The CDR3 has 16 amino acids. The CDR3 region has the DNA TGTGCCAGCAGCTTGGGACTAGCAGCTAGCACAGATACGCAGTATTTT. This codes for CASSLGLAASTDTQYF. Variable domain in full (rest from reference TRBV9 and TRBJ2-3): DSGVTQTPKHLITATGQRVTLRCSPRSGDLSVYWYQQSLDQGLQFLIQYYNGEERAKGNILERFSAQQFPDLHSELNLSSLELGDSALYFCASSLGLAASTDTQYFGPGTRLTVL.

The rearrangement joins TRBV5-5 to TRBJ2-5; the D gene is possibly TRBD1 (6 bases). V lost 4 bases to trimming and J lost 2 bases, with 12 bases between them. Germline V gene sequence: CDR1 SGHKS, CDR2 YYEKEE (reference sequence). The CDR3 is 14 amino acids. The CDR3 spells CASSLRTVQETQYF. CDR3 bases: TGTGCCAGCAGCCTAAGGACAGTACAAGAGACCCAGTACTTC.

The CDR3 region is CASSLAGGSTDTQYF. The CDR3 coding sequence is TGCGCCAGCAGCTTGGCGGGGGGTAGCACAGATACGCAGTATTTT. The chain employs TRBV5-1 and TRBJ2-3, with 7 positions matching TRBD2. Germline lookup yields CDR1 SGHRS and CDR2 YFSETQ. The CDR3 runs to 15 residues. V gave up 0 bases and J gave up 0 bases; unmatched junction bases: 1.

J is TRBJ2-7 and V is TRBV29-1; maybe TRBD1 (6 bases). The V end lost 3 bases, the J end lost 2 bases, and 14 bases lay between the germline ends. There are 14 residues in the CDR3. Germline assignment: CDR1 SQVTM and CDR2 ANQGSEA. This chain's CDR3 is CSVDITGYPYEQYF. Here the CDR3 DNA reads TGCAGCGTTGACATAACAGGGTATCCCTACGAGCAGTACTTC.

This chain links TRBV9 with TRBJ2-3, with D perhaps matching TRBD2 (6 bases). The germline V and J ends were trimmed by 5 bases and 0 bases, with 7 bases remaining between them. The CDR3 length is 13 residues. Germline CDR1 reads SGDLS; CDR2 reads YYNGEE. Here the CDR3 reads CASRRDSTDTQYF. The CDR3 DNA follows: TGTGCCAGCAGGCGGGACAGCACAGATACGCAGTATTTT.

This clone was counted between two and nine times. The CDR3 sequence: CASSSYPEGGTEAFF. Here the CDR3 DNA reads TGCGCCAGCAGCTCTTATCCGGAGGGAGGGACTGAAGCTTTCTTT. The rearrangement uses TRBV5-1 and TRBJ1-1; D is unresolved. V dropped 3 bases and J dropped 5 bases, with 17 bases sitting between them. CDR1 is SGHRS and CDR2 is YFSETQ in the germline V gene. The CDR3 covers 15 residues.

This clone showed up just a few times. This chain uses TRBV30 with TRBJ2-7; the D is unclear. The germline CDR1 and CDR2 sequences are GTSNPN and SVGIG (reference sequence). Trimming removed 2 bases from V and 1 base from J, with 6 bases in between. The CDR3 is made up of 12 amino acids. The CDR3 protein is CAWSSRSYEQYF. The CDR3 bases are TGTGCCTGGAGTTCCCGGTCCTACGAGCAGTACTTC.

V and J are TRBV23-1 and TRBJ2-3; a possible D gene is TRBD1 (6 bases). TRBV23-1 is assigned to the ORF class and has an uncertain function. V dropped 6 bases and J dropped 1 base, with 20 bases sitting between them. This CDR3 is built from 17 residues. As DNA, the CDR3 is TGCGCCAGCAGCCCAGGGGCCAGGGTCCATTGCACAGATACGCAGTATTTT. Amino acids: CASSPGARVHCTDTQYF.

The CDR3 region is CASSDGRQETQYF. The CDR3 nucleotides are TGTGCCAGCAGTGATGGGAGGCAGGAGACCCAGTACTTC. V gene TRBV2 combines with J gene TRBJ2-5; tentatively, D is TRBD2 (6 bases). V lost 3 bases and J lost 5, with 10 bases in between. The germline gives CDR1 SNHLY, CDR2 FYNNEI. The CDR3 is 13 residues long.

Comments on this clone: The sample carries other DNA sequences with the same CDR3. This chain links TRBV9 with TRBJ2-1; 9 bases agree with TRBD2. The CDR3 has 15 amino acids. Unmatched junction bases numbered 3, after V lost 4 bases and J lost 1 base. Germline lookup yields CDR1 SGDLS and CDR2 YYNGEE. CDR3 sequence: CASSPTSGSYNEQFF. For the CDR3, the DNA is TGTGCCAGCAGCCCGACTAGCGGTTCCTACAATGAGCAGTTCTTC.

The J gene is TRBJ1-2, the V gene TRBV6-6; D is perhaps TRBD1 (5 bases). The CDR3 sequence is 14 residues long. CDR1 and CDR2 (germline): MNHNY, SVGAGI (reference sequence). V was shortened by 6 bases and J by 3 bases, with 14 bases between the two germline ends. Here the CDR3 reads CASSTSGRHYGYTF. Here the CDR3 DNA reads TGTGCCAGCAGCACATCAGGGCGCCACTATGGCTACACCTTC.

As for this clone: This specimen includes other DNA sequences encoding the same CDR3. The V gene is TRBV6-4, the J gene TRBJ1-2; 7 bases map to TRBD1. This CDR3 contains 15 residues. Germline V lookup: CDR1 MRHNA, CDR2 SNTAGT. Losses at the gene ends were 5 bases for V and 4 bases for J; bases not matched to a gene: 10. CDR3 sequence: CASSRQGGSLYGYTF. The CDR3 DNA sequence: TGTGCCAGCAGTCGCCAGGGGGGATCGCTCTATGGCTACACCTTC.

This rearrangement joins TRBV7-8 to TRBJ1-2, with 10 bases matching TRBD1. V shed 5 bases and J 4 bases; nucleotides not matched to a gene: 4. This CDR3 spans 14 amino acids. Germline V CDR1 and CDR2: SGHVS, FQNEAQ. The CDR3 sequence: CASSPGQGGYGYTF. DNA of the CDR3: TGTGCCAGCAGCCCCGGACAGGGGGGCTATGGCTACACCTTC.

A note on this clone: Lacking the conserved final phenylalanine or tryptophan, this CDR3 likely reflects a read error. The limits of the CDR3 on the DNA are not certain, so only TCRdb's listed CDR3 is given. The chain links TRBV5-6 to TRBJ1-2; the listed D gene, TRBD1, was not tested against the DNA. Germline CDR1 and CDR2: SGHDT and YYEEEE. Both ends counted, the CDR3 spans 10 residues. CDR3: CASSLAEQNN.

This chain joins TRBV6-1 and TRBJ2-7; 7 bases map to TRBD1. CDR3 length: 15 amino acids. The germline V gene encodes CDR1 MNHNS and CDR2 SASEGT. V lost 4 bases and J lost 5; bases outside the gene matches: 11. The chain's CDR3 is CASSAMTGMVNEQYF. CDR3 sequence (DNA): TGTGCCAGCAGTGCTATGACAGGGATGGTAAACGAGCAGTACTTC.

The rearrangement links TRBV29-1 to TRBJ2-5, with 10 bases aligning to TRBD2. Germline V CDR1 and CDR2: SQVTM, ANQGSEA. Trimming took 6 bases from V and 4 from J; bases not matched to a gene: 8. The CDR3 is 14 residues long. CDR3 DNA sequence: TGCAGCGTCGGACCTAGCGGGAGCTCAGAGACCCAGTACTTC. Its protein product is CSVGPSGSSETQYF.

This chain uses TRBV6-1 with TRBJ1-2; no clear D. Germline V gene sequence: CDR1 MNHNS, CDR2 SASEGT. Trimming cost V 2 bases and J 0 bases, with 7 bases left between them. The CDR3 has 14 amino acids. CDR3 in DNA: TGTGCCAGCAGTGAACGGGGAACTAACTATGGCTACACCTTC. Its translation is CASSERGTNYGYTF.

This chain uses TRBV4-1 with TRBJ2-7; TRBD1 aligns across 12 bases. This CDR3 has 15 residues. CDR1 is MGHRA, CDR2 YSYEKL, per germline. The V and J ends lost 3 bases and 5 bases, in that order; junction bases with no gene match: 5. The CDR3 protein is CASSHPGQGADEQYF. The CDR3 nucleotides are TGCGCCAGCAGCCACCCGGGACAGGGGGCGGACGAGCAGTACTTC.

This rearrangement joins TRBV5-4 to TRBJ1-2; D not resolved. This CDR3 region has 13 residues. CDR1 is SGHNT, CDR2 YYREEE, per germline (reference sequence). The germline V and J ends were trimmed by 0 bases and 3 bases, with 6 bases remaining between them. CDR3 in DNA: TGTGCCAGCAGCTTGGCGGTCGACTATGGCTACACCTTC. Its protein product is CASSLAVDYGYTF.

DNA of the CDR3: TGTGCCAGCAGTTTATCCCGCCTAGGTCCCCAGCATTTT. This codes for CASSLSRLGPQHF. This chain links TRBV27 with TRBJ1-5; D is ambiguous. CDR1 and CDR2 (germline): MNHEY, SMNVEV (reference sequence). The CDR3 consists of 13 residues. V was pared by 0 bases and J by 10 bases, with 10 bases between.

The chain is built from TRBV4-3 and TRBJ2-2; tentatively, D is TRBD1 (7 bases). The V end lost 2 bases, the J end lost 5 bases, and 21 bases lay between the germline ends. CDR1 and CDR2 (germline): LGHNA, YSLEER. This CDR3 spans 18 amino acids. The CDR3 loop is CASSQLSGGTAITGELFF. CDR3 DNA sequence: TGCGCCAGCAGCCAACTGTCCGGCGGGACAGCTATTACCGGGGAGCTGTTTTTT.

This clone has more than one count but fewer than ten. The chain recombines TRBV6-1 with TRBJ2-2; TRBD1 might be the D (5 bases). Trimming left V 7 bases short and J 2 bases short, with 11 bases between. Per the germline V gene, CDR1 is MNHNS and CDR2 is SASEGT. The CDR3 extends over 14 amino acids. Written as DNA, the CDR3 is TGTGCCAGCAAATTGGACATCAACACCGGGGAGCTGTTTTTT. It encodes CASKLDINTGELFF.

In its sample, this clone was seen once. The chain joins TRBV7-9 to TRBJ1-1; 7 positions match TRBD1. Germline V gives CDR1 SEHNR, CDR2 FQNEAQ (reference sequence). There are 14 residues in the CDR3. The ends lost 5 bases at V and 1 base at J; junction bases unmatched: 4. DNA for the CDR3: TGTGCCAGCAGCCCTCACAGGGGGAACACTGAAGCTTTCTTT. It yields the protein CASSPHRGNTEAFF.

The chain joins TRBV7-9 to TRBJ1-2; D remains ambiguous. The CDR3 has 17 residues. The V gene lost 2 bases and the J gene lost 1 base, with 17 bases spanning the gap. In germline, CDR1 is SEHNR, CDR2 FQNEAQ (reference sequence). CDR3 sequence (DNA): TGTGCCAGCAGCTTAAACCCTGGAGGGCTGGTTAACTATGGCTACACCTTC. Amino acid sequence: CASSLNPGGLVNYGYTF.

This clone came up once. This rearrangement joins TRBV29-1 to TRBJ2-5; a possible D gene is TRBD2 (5 bases). Trimming took off 0 bases at V and 5 bases at J, with 13 bases between the two ends. The CDR3 runs 14 residues. Germline-derived CDR1 and CDR2 are SQVTM and ANQGSEA. CDR3 in DNA: TGCAGCGTTGAAGATAGCCTACTAGGGGAGACCCAGTACTTC. Translated, it gives CSVEDSLLGETQYF.

The chain combines TRBV7-2 with TRBJ1-2; TRBD1 aligns across 9 bases. Germline CDR1 is SGHTA and CDR2 is FQGNSA. V lost 0 bases, J lost 5 bases, and 13 bases stayed unmatched. This CDR3 contains 18 residues. CDR3 loop: CASSLARHRGRTGYGYTF. CDR3 coding DNA: TGTGCCAGCAGCTTAGCGCGGCACAGGGGGCGAACGGGGTATGGCTACACCTTC.